This entry lists 24 T cell receptor beta chains sequenced from one sample in a study of blood T cell repertoires in COVID-19. TCRdb keeps only in-frame clones here, not all; method: immunoSEQ multiplex PCR. The sample holds around 130,000 clones, around 87% seen once. Sequenced sample: peripheral blood. The receptor set was obtained from a woman aged 55 to 70 with acute or convalescent COVID-19.

The chain combines TRBV10-3 with TRBJ1-3; D is possibly TRBD1 (5 bases). Trimming took 0 bases from V and 7 from J, leaving 13 bases between them. Germline-derived CDR1 and CDR2 are ENHRY and SYGVKD. The length of the CDR3 is 15 residues. DNA for the CDR3: TGTGCCATCAGTGAGTCTGAGCAGGGTTTTAACACCATATATTTT. This gives the protein CAISESEQGFNTIYF.

The chain's CDR3 is CASSLSGKGEQFF. In DNA, the CDR3 is TGTGCCAGCAGTTTATCCGGGAAAGGTGAGCAGTTCTTC. The chain couples TRBV28 to TRBJ2-1; D perhaps matches TRBD2 (5 bases). The germline V gene encodes CDR1 MDHEN and CDR2 SYDVKM. CDR3 length equals 13 residues. Between the trimmed V and J ends, which lost 1 base and 9 bases, there was a span of 10 bases.

This rearrangement joins TRBV9 to TRBJ1-5; D gene ambiguous. The germline V and J ends were trimmed by 2 bases and 0 bases, with 3 bases remaining between them. CDR1 and CDR2 (germline): SGDLS, YYNGEE. This CDR3 is 13 amino acids long. CDR3 DNA: TGTGCCAGCAGCGTCAATAGCAATCAGCCCCAGCATTTT. Translating it yields CASSVNSNQPQHF.

This chain's CDR3 is CASSKGTGAAFF. CDR3 DNA: TGTGCCAGCAGCAAAGGGACAGGGGCAGCTTTCTTT. The chain couples TRBV21-1 to TRBJ1-1; the table's D call of TRBD1 was not tested on the DNA. TRBV21-1 is a known pseudogene. This CDR3 comprises 12 residues.

The rearrangement links TRBV19 to TRBJ2-1; 11 bases are a match to TRBD2. V lost 1 base to trimming and J lost 9 bases; unmatched junction nucleotides: 5. Germline V gene sequence: CDR1 LNHDA, CDR2 SQIVND (reference sequence). The CDR3 is made up of 15 amino acids. The CDR3 DNA reads as TGTGCCAGTAGTATAGGTAGCGGGAGGGCGGGTGAGCAGTTCTTC. Translating it yields CASSIGSGRAGEQFF.

This rearrangement joins TRBV2 to TRBJ2-3, with D perhaps matching TRBD2 (5 bases). Germline loops: CDR1 SNHLY, CDR2 FYNNEI. Trimming removed 6 bases at V and 2 bases at J, with 18 bases between. The CDR3 consists of 16 residues. CDR3 sequence reads: CASRLEVLSNTDTQYF. The CDR3 DNA reads as TGTGCCAGCAGGCTGGAGGTCCTAAGCAACACAGATACGCAGTATTTT.

The rearrangement joins TRBV20-1 to TRBJ2-2, with 8 bases aligning to TRBD1. The V gene's germline CDR1 is DFQATT and CDR2 SNEGSKA (reference sequence). V lost 3 bases to trimming and J lost 3 bases; unmatched junction nucleotides: 3. The CDR3 totals 14 residues. CDR3 nucleotide sequence: TGCAGTGCTAGTGGACAGGGTGACACCGGGGAGCTGTTTTTT. Its protein product is CSASGQGDTGELFF.

This rearrangement joins TRBV13 to TRBJ1-4; D is ambiguous. Between the trimmed V and J ends, which lost 2 bases and 8 bases, there was a span of 9 bases. The CDR3 sequence is 13 residues long. Germline loops: CDR1 PRHDT, CDR2 FYEKMQ (reference sequence). Here the CDR3 reads CASSLLRGEKLFF. Here the CDR3 DNA reads TGTGCCAGCAGCTTATTGCGGGGAGAAAAACTGTTTTTT.

The chain joins TRBV11-2 to TRBJ2-1; a possible D gene is TRBD2 (6 bases). This CDR3 is built from 13 residues. Looked up from germline, CDR1 is SGHAT and CDR2 is FQNNGV. Trimming removed 3 bases at V and 10 bases at J, with 13 bases between. The CDR3 DNA reads TGTGCCAGCAGCTTTCGCGGACGGGAGGAGCAGTTCTTC. The encoded protein is CASSFRGREEQFF.

This chain connects TRBV6-5 to TRBJ2-3; tentative D call: TRBD1 (6 bases). Germline V gene data show CDR1 as MNHEY and CDR2 as SVGAGI. V gave up 2 bases and J gave up 0 bases, with 12 bases separating them. The CDR3 sequence is 16 residues long. In nucleotides, the CDR3 is TGTGCCAGCAGTTACGCTAGGACAGCTAGCACAGATACGCAGTATTTT. It yields the protein CASSYARTASTDTQYF.

V is TRBV21-1 and J is TRBJ1-4. TRBV21-1 is a listed pseudogene. The CDR3 sequence is 15 residues long. CDR3 in DNA: TGTGCCAGCTCGGGAGGGATGGGAACTAATGAAAAACTGTTTTTT. Its translation is CASSGGMGTNEKLFF.

The chain recombines TRBV28 with TRBJ1-5; no reliable D call. V shed 8 bases and J shed 3 bases, with 11 bases lying between them. The CDR3 has 13 residues. The V gene's germline CDR1 is MDHEN and CDR2 SYDVKM. CDR3 loop: CASPLGDNQPQHF. CDR3 DNA: TGTGCCAGCCCCCTCGGGGACAATCAGCCCCAGCATTTT.

The J gene is TRBJ1-4, the V gene TRBV7-6; D is perhaps TRBD1 (5 bases). V gave up 4 bases and J gave up 4 bases, with 13 bases separating them. The CDR3 runs to 15 residues. Looked up from germline, CDR1 is SGHVS and CDR2 is FNYEAQ. The CDR3 DNA reads as TGTGCCAGCAGCTCCCCGGGACTCGGTAATGAAAAACTGTTTTTT. Protein product: CASSSPGLGNEKLFF.

CDR3 region: CASSSRTGTTGELFF. In DNA, the CDR3 is TGCGCCAGCAGCTCAAGGACAGGGACCACCGGGGAGCTGTTTTTT. The chain joins TRBV5-1 to TRBJ2-2, with 8 nucleotides matching TRBD1. The CDR3 extends over 15 amino acids. V shed 3 bases, J shed 4 bases, and the junction held 5 bases outside the gene matches. Germline assignment: CDR1 SGHRS and CDR2 YFSETQ.

The rearrangement links TRBV19 to TRBJ1-4; 8 bases align to TRBD1. Germline CDR1 is LNHDA and CDR2 is SQIVND (reference sequence). This CDR3 region has 13 residues. The CDR3 bases are TGTGCTACCTCCCGGGACAGGAATGAAAAACTGTTTTTT. Its translation: CATSRDRNEKLFF.

This sequence joins TRBV27 and TRBJ2-7, with TRBD1 identical over 7 bases. The germline V gene has CDR1 MNHEY and CDR2 SMNVEV (reference sequence). The trim removed 4 bases at V and 0 bases at J, leaving 3 bases unmatched. The CDR3 contains 14 residues. Written as DNA, the CDR3 is TGTGCCAGCAGTTGGGGACAGAGCTCCTACGAGCAGTACTTC. It translates to CASSWGQSSYEQYF.

The chain combines TRBV6-5 with TRBJ2-1, with TRBD1 matching 8 bases. Germline V gives CDR1 MNHEY, CDR2 SVGAGI. This CDR3 has 15 residues. Trimming removed 6 bases from V and 6 bases from J; junction bases left unmatched: 10. CDR3 coding DNA: TGTGCCAGCAGGACTAATCAGGGGGCCTCCAATGAGCAGTTCTTC. It translates to CASRTNQGASNEQFF.

J is TRBJ2-1 and V is TRBV6-5; tentatively, D is TRBD2 (6 bases). The germline V gene encodes CDR1 MNHEY and CDR2 SVGAGI. Trimming cost V 6 bases and J 5 bases, with 11 bases left between them. CDR3 length: 13 amino acids. The CDR3 DNA reads TGTGCCAGCAGCTTCGCGGGGCACAATGAGCAGTTCTTC. It codes for CASSFAGHNEQFF.

The gene calls are TRBV5-1 and TRBJ2-1, with D tentatively TRBD2 (5 bases). The length of the CDR3 is 13 residues. Germline values: CDR1 SGHRS, CDR2 YFSETQ. V was cut by 4 bases and J by 5 bases, with 10 bases left in between. This CDR3 is CASSTEGNNEQFF. As DNA, the CDR3 is TGCGCCAGCAGCACTGAGGGAAACAATGAGCAGTTCTTC. The full variable domain, in which reference TRBV5-1 and TRBJ2-1 provide the parts outside the CDR3, is KAGVTQTPRYLIKTRGQQVTLSCSPISGHRSVSWYQQTPGQGLQFLFEYFSETQRNKGNFPGRFSGRQFSNSRSEMNVSTLELGDSALYLCASSTEGNNEQFFGPGTRLTVL.

V usage is TRBV7-2 and J usage is TRBJ2-7; TRBD1 matches 9 bases. The V and J ends lost 3 bases and 0 bases, in that order; junction bases with no gene match: 3. The CDR3 is 15 residues long. Germline CDR1 SGHTA, CDR2 FQGNSA. This chain's CDR3 is CASSLRTGASYEQYF. CDR3 nucleotides: TGTGCCAGCAGCTTGCGGACAGGGGCCTCCTACGAGCAGTACTTC. The whole variable domain, filled in from reference TRBV7-2 and TRBJ2-7, reads GAGVSQSPSNKVTEKGKDVELRCDPISGHTALYWYRQSLGQGLEFLIYFQGNSAPDKSGLPSDRFSAERTGGSVSTLTIQRTQQEDSAVYLCASSLRTGASYEQYFGPGTRLTVT.

This CDR3 is CASSTQQGYAFREQYV. DNA of the CDR3: TGTGCCAGCAGTACACAACAGGGCTACGCCTTTCGGGAGCAGTACGTC. This chain joins TRBV21-1 and TRBJ2-7; TRBD1 is the table's D call, not checked against the DNA. TRBV21-1 is annotated as a pseudogene. The CDR3 has 16 residues.

This chain uses TRBV11-3 with TRBJ1-1; D is unclear. Trimming took 5 bases from V and 4 from J, leaving 5 bases between them. Germline V gene sequence: CDR1 SGHNT, CDR2 YENEEA. This CDR3 spans 11 amino acids. CDR3 in DNA: TGTGCCAGCAGCGTCGGCACTGAAGCTTTCTTT. Protein: CASSVGTEAFF.

This sequence joins TRBV15 and TRBJ2-5, with D possibly TRBD2 on 6 matching bases. The germline V and J ends were trimmed by 6 bases and 9 bases, with 14 bases remaining between them. Germline values: CDR1 LNHNV, CDR2 YYDKDF (reference sequence). The CDR3 sequence is 12 residues long. CDR3 in DNA: TGTGCCACCAGTTCCCCTCCGGGGGCCCAGTACTTC. Its protein product is CATSSPPGAQYF.

The chain combines TRBV11-2 with TRBJ2-5; 10 bases align to TRBD2. This CDR3 is 15 amino acids long. Germline V gene lookup returns CDR1 SGHAT and CDR2 FQNNGV. The trim removed 1 base at V and 4 bases at J, leaving 3 bases unmatched. For the CDR3, the DNA is TGTGCCAGCAGCTTAGTCCCTAGCGGGGGAGAGACCCAGTACTTC. The encoded protein is CASSLVPSGGETQYF.